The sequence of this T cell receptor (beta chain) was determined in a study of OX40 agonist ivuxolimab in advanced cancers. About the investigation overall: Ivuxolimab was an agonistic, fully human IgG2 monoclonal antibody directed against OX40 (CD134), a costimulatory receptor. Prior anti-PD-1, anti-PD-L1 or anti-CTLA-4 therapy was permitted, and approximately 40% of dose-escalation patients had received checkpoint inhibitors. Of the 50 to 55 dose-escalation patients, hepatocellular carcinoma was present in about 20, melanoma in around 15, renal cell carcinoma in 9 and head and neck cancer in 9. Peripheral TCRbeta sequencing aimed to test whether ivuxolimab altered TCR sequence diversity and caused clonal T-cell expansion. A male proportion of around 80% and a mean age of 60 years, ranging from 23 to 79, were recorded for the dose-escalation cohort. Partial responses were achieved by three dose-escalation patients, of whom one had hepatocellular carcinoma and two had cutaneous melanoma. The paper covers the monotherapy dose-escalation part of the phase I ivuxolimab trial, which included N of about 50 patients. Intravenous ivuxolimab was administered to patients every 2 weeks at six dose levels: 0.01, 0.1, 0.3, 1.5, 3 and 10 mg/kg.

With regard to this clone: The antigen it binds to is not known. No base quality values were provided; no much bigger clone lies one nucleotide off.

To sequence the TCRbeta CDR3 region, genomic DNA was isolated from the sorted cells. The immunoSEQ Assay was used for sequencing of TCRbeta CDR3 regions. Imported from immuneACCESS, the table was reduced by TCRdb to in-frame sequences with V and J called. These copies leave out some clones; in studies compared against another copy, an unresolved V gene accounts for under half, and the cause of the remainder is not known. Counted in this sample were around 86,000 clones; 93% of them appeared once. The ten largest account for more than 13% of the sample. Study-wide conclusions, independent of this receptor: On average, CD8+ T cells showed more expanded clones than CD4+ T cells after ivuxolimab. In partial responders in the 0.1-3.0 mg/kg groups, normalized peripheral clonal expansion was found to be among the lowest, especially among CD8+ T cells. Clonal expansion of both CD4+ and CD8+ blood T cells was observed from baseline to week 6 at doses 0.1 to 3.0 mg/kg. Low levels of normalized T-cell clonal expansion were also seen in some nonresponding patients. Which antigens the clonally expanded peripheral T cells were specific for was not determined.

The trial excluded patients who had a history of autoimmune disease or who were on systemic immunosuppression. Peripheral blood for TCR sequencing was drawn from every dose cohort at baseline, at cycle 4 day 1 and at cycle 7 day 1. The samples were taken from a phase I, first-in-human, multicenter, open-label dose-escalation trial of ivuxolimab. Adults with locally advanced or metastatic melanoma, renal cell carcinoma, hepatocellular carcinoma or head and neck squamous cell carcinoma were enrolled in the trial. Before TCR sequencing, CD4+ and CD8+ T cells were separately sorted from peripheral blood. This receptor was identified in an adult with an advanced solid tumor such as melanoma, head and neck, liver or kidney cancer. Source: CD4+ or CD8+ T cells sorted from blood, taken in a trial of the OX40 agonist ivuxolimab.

The sequenced DNA is TGCGCCAGCAGCCAAGTCTCCGGGGACCCAGGCTACGAGCAGTACTTC. Its translation is CASSQVSGDPGYEQYF. Recombination linked TRBV4-1 to TRBJ2-7; the D gene is perhaps TRBD1 or TRBD2, as each covers 5 bases. The germline ends are 16 bases apart after V is trimmed by 1 base and J by 3 bases. From the germline V gene, CDR1 is MGHRA and CDR2 is YSYEKL. CDR3 length: 16 amino acids, cysteine to phenylalanine. The entry retains the CDR3 DNA only, 48 bases that are in frame from base 1.